This T cell receptor beta chain was obtained from a study of blood T cell repertoires in COVID-19. Overall study context: The origin of the acute and convalescent COVID-19 samples was the United States, Italy and Spain. Sources were T cells, B-cell-depleted T cells, or PBMCs; the material itself was cDNA or gDNA.

Authors' methods: Nucleated cell counts were estimated from reference gene primer amplification. Repertoires were generated with immunoSEQ multiplex PCR, while TCRdb's copy carries only in-frame clones and drops some. That table gives V, J and clone size, and the DNA gave D and trimming. Of some 180,000 clones in the sample, 65% to 90% are singletons; the top ten hold less than 15%. This CDR3 has 18 residues. The ends lost 0 bases at V and 2 bases at J; junction bases unmatched: 5. CDR1 and CDR2 (germline): LGHDT, YNNKEL (reference sequence). The V gene is TRBV3-1 (or the pseudogene TRBV3-2), the J gene TRBJ2-1, with 12 bases lining up with TRBD2. What was sequenced was peripheral blood. The source of this sequence is a human donor in a cohort sampled during active COVID-19. In DNA, the CDR3 is TGTGCCAGCAGCCAAGAAGGGCTAGCGGGAGGGCCCTACAATGAGCAGTTCTTC. Amino acid sequence: CASSQEGLAGGPYNEQFF.